Listed here are 11 T cell receptor beta chains from one sample, sequenced in a study of CD8 T cells in Susac syndrome. The RNA input was roughly 0.45 to 1 ug, and it was reverse transcribed with random hexamers. Via MiXCR, TCRdb re-called the immunoSEQ multiplex PCR reads, giving one row per CDR3 protein. The data show around 70,000 distinct CDR3 sequences, 85% to 95% seen once. Material for sequencing was CD8+ T cells from PBMCs. These receptors were collected from a human donor with multiple sclerosis.

The gene calls are TRBV5-1 and TRBJ2-7; D may be TRBD1 (5 bases). CDR1 and CDR2 (germline): SGHRS, YFSETQ. This CDR3 has 15 residues. Trimming took off 0 bases at V and 5 bases at J, with 15 bases between the two ends. The CDR3 sequence is CASSLESQGGDEQYF. In nucleotides, the CDR3 is TGCGCCAGCAGCTTGGAGTCTCAGGGCGGCGACGAGCAGTACTTC.

This chain joins TRBV27 and TRBJ2-7; possible D gene TRBD1, 6 bases. Between the trimmed V and J ends, which lost 5 bases and 2 bases, there was a span of 10 bases. Germline V CDR1 and CDR2: MNHEY, SMNVEV (reference sequence). This CDR3 has 13 residues. Here the CDR3 DNA reads TGTGCCAGCAGTGTGGACAGAACCTACGAGCAGTACTTC. It yields the protein CASSVDRTYEQYF.

The V gene is TRBV2, the J gene TRBJ2-1; D ambiguous. The V gene's germline CDR1 is SNHLY and CDR2 FYNNEI. This CDR3 comprises 13 residues. Trimming left V 4 bases short and J 3 bases short, with 7 bases between. The CDR3 sequence: CASSVGYYNEQFF. Here the CDR3 DNA reads TGTGCCAGCAGTGTTGGGTACTACAATGAGCAGTTCTTC. The full variable domain, completed using reference TRBV2 and TRBJ2-1, is EPEVTQTPSHQVTQMGQEVILRCVPISNHLYFYWYRQILGQKVEFLVSFYNNEISEKSEIFDDQFSVERPDGSNFTLKIRSTKLEDSAMYFCASSVGYYNEQFFGPGTRLTVL.

The V call is TRBV5-1, the J call TRBJ2-2, with 7 bases identical to TRBD1. CDR3 length: 14 residues. V dropped 3 bases and J dropped 1; count of bases not matched to a gene: 0. Looked up from germline, CDR1 is SGHRS and CDR2 is YFSETQ. CDR3 region: CASSWTGNTGELFF. The CDR3 DNA sequence: TGCGCCAGCAGCTGGACAGGGAACACCGGGGAGCTGTTTTTT.

The chain carries TRBV12-3 or TRBV12-4 and TRBJ2-5; D uncertain. Trimming took off 7 bases at V and 2 bases at J, with 11 bases between the two ends. The CDR3 is 13 residues long. The CDR3 bases are TGTGCCAGCACCCCCCCGGAACAAGAGACCCAGTACTTC. Residues: CASTPPEQETQYF.

The genes are TRBV11-1 and TRBJ2-7, with 7 bases that match TRBD2. This CDR3 is built from 14 residues. V trimming: 0 bases; J trimming: 2 bases; junction bases outside the gene matches: 1. The germline V gene encodes CDR1 SGHAT and CDR2 FQDESV (reference sequence). For the CDR3, the DNA is TGTGCCAGCAGCTTAGCAGGACTAGCCTACGAGCAGTACTTC. It translates to CASSLAGLAYEQYF.

In its sample, this clonotype was seen a few times. The V gene is TRBV29-1, the J gene TRBJ2-7; 9 positions agree with TRBD2. Germline V gene sequence: CDR1 SQVTM, CDR2 ANQGSEA. The junction had 8 bases not matched to a gene; V was cut back by 1 base and J by 1 base. CDR3 length equals 16 residues. CDR3 protein: CSVEVGSSGDSYEQYF. CDR3 nucleotides: TGCAGCGTTGAAGTTGGCTCTAGCGGGGATTCCTACGAGCAGTACTTC.

This rearrangement joins TRBV28 to TRBJ2-5; D unclear. The V and J ends lost 8 bases and 5 bases respectively, with 9 bases between them. Germline assignment: CDR1 MDHEN and CDR2 SYDVKM. This CDR3 comprises 11 residues. The CDR3 coding sequence is TGTGCCAGCTTATCTATGGAGACCCAGTACTTC. Amino acid sequence: CASLSMETQYF.

The V gene is TRBV27, the J gene TRBJ2-3, with 7 bases matching TRBD1. Germline V gene data show CDR1 as MNHEY and CDR2 as SMNVEV (reference sequence). The J segment lost 4 bases and the V segment lost 3 bases, leaving 7 bases of the junction unmatched. The CDR3 runs 15 residues. DNA for the CDR3: TGTGCCAGCAGTTTTGTAGAGGGGGCCGCAGATACGCAGTATTTT. This codes for CASSFVEGAADTQYF.

The chain joins TRBV20-1 to TRBJ2-1; perhaps TRBD2 as D (6 bases). The CDR3 consists of 13 residues. Germline V gene data show CDR1 as DFQATT and CDR2 as SNEGSKA (reference sequence). V was trimmed by 3 bases and J by 7 bases, leaving 13 bases between them. In nucleotides, the CDR3 is TGCAGTGCTAGTACGGGAGTATGGAATGAGCAGTTCTTC. Translated: CSASTGVWNEQFF.

The chain combines TRBV25-1 with TRBJ2-2; tentative D call: TRBD1 (5 bases). Germline V gene data show CDR1 as MGHDK and CDR2 as SYGVNS. Trimming stripped 11 bases from V and 0 bases from J, with 10 bases between. CDR3 length: 13 residues. The CDR3 reads CAPRQTNTGELFF. CDR3 sequence (DNA): TGTGCCCCCAGACAGACGAACACCGGGGAGCTGTTTTTT.